These 22 T cell receptor beta chains were all obtained from the same sample, sequenced in a study of T cell repertoires in cytomegalovirus infection. TCRdb re-analysed the reads in MiXCR, keeping a single row per CDR3 protein. The sample consists of about 740,000 distinct CDR3 sequences, approximately 34% of them appearing once. The sample was PBMCs. These receptors were collected from a human donor in good health (CMV status not recorded). Some clones in this sample may be carry-over from other donors' samples.

CDR3 sequence (DNA): TGCGCCAGCAGCCAAGATCGCGACAGTGGGCAGTACTTC. Translated, it gives CASSQDRDSGQYF. The chain couples TRBV4-1 to TRBJ2-4; D possibly corresponds to TRBD1 (5 bases). In germline, CDR1 is MGHRA, CDR2 YSYEKL. V lost 0 bases and J 13 bases, leaving 13 bases between the germline ends. The CDR3 has 13 amino acids.

The V call is TRBV28, the J call TRBJ1-4; the match to TRBD1 covers 7 bases. The CDR3 consists of 15 residues. The ends lost 5 bases at V and 8 bases at J; junction bases unmatched: 11. Germline CDR1 MDHEN, CDR2 SYDVKM. CDR3 DNA sequence: TGTGCCAGCAGTCCCCGGGGACAGTCGGGGGAAAAACTGTTTTTT. Translating gives CASSPRGQSGEKLFF.

This clonotype has only a few counts. This chain links TRBV12-3 or TRBV12-4 with TRBJ1-6; TRBD1 might be the D (6 bases). V was cut by 5 bases and J by 9 bases, with 20 bases left in between. The CDR3 is made up of 16 amino acids. The CDR3, as DNA: TGTGCCAGCAGTCCGAACCCACAGGGATTGGGTTCACCCCTCCACTTT. It translates to CASSPNPQGLGSPLHF.

In the case of this clonotype: This sequence may be a read error, since a much larger clone differs from it by one base. V is TRBV7-4 and J is TRBJ1-1; D may be TRBD1 (5 bases). CDR1 and CDR2 (germline): SGHVT, SQSDAQ. This CDR3 region has 13 residues. DNA for the CDR3: TGTGCCAGCAGCTTAGCGATGGACACTGTAGCTTTCTTT. It codes for CASSLAMDTVAFF.

This clonotype was recorded at least ten times. This sequence joins TRBV7-8 and TRBJ1-4, with D possibly being TRBD1 (5 bases). The CDR3 is 15 amino acids. V was cut by 2 bases and J by 6 bases, with 13 bases left in between. The V gene's germline CDR1 is SGHVS and CDR2 FQNEAQ. The CDR3 bases are TGTGCCAGCAGCTTATGGGCAGGGAAAGATGAAAAACTGTTTTTT. It yields the protein CASSLWAGKDEKLFF.

The gene calls are TRBV24-1 and TRBJ2-3; 8 bases are shared with TRBD1. V dropped 7 bases and J dropped 5; count of bases not matched to a gene: 7. CDR3 length: 14 amino acids. Germline assignment: CDR1 KGHDR and CDR2 SFDVKD. CDR3 nucleotide sequence: TGTGCCACCAGAGGACAGGGTCGTAGAGATACGCAGTATTTT. As protein: CATRGQGRRDTQYF.

The genes are TRBV7-9 and TRBJ1-2, with 9 positions matching TRBD1. From germline, CDR1 is SEHNR and CDR2 FQNEAQ (reference sequence). The CDR3 totals 16 residues. V was clipped by 5 bases and J by 2 bases; unmatched bases: 9. The CDR3 reads CASSPTRDRVNYGYTF. The CDR3 nucleotides read TGTGCCAGCAGCCCCACCCGGGACAGGGTGAACTATGGCTACACCTTC.

The chain carries TRBV7-8 and TRBJ2-2; the D is unclear. The V end lost 8 bases, the J end lost 8 bases, and 15 bases lay between the germline ends. The germline V gene encodes CDR1 SGHVS and CDR2 FQNEAQ. The CDR3 loop spans 13 amino acids. The CDR3, as DNA: TGTGCCAGCCTTAGGTTCGGGCAAGGGGAGCTGTTTTTT. Translated, it gives CASLRFGQGELFF. The variable domain in full, with the rest retrieved from reference TRBV7-8 and TRBJ2-2, is GAGVSQSPRYKVAKRGQDVALRCDPISGHVSLFWYQQALGQGPEFLTYFQNEAQLDKSGLPSDRFFAERPEGSVSTLKIQRTQQEDSAVYLCASLRFGQGELFFGEGSRLTVL.

V usage is TRBV12-3 or TRBV12-4 and J usage is TRBJ1-5; 8 nucleotides line up with TRBD1. The CDR3 is 15 residues long. Trimming took 5 bases from V and 4 from J; bases not matched to a gene: 7. CDR3 sequence reads: CASSAGDRRNQPQHF. The CDR3, as DNA: TGTGCCAGCAGTGCAGGGGACAGGCGAAATCAGCCCCAGCATTTT.

This chain links TRBV20-1 with TRBJ2-7; D gene unclear. Germline V gene lookup returns CDR1 DFQATT and CDR2 SNEGSKA (reference sequence). CDR3 size: 14 residues. The V end lost 0 bases, the J end lost 4 bases, and 13 bases lay between the germline ends. The CDR3 region has the DNA TGCAGTGCTAGAGATAGCCTTTCCCTGTACGAGCAGTACTTC. Its protein is CSARDSLSLYEQYF.

V usage is TRBV7-2 and J usage is TRBJ2-5; 9 nucleotides match TRBD1. V was pared by 4 bases and J by 2 bases, with 11 bases of the junction left unmatched. CDR1 is SGHTA and CDR2 is FQGNSA in the germline V gene. This CDR3 has 17 amino acids. The CDR3 loop reads CASSSTVQGAGQETQYF. The CDR3 DNA sequence: TGTGCCAGCAGCTCCACAGTACAGGGGGCCGGACAAGAGACCCAGTACTTC.

This clonotype was seen a few times. The chain employs TRBV19 and TRBJ1-1; D is uncertain. The germline V gene encodes CDR1 LNHDA and CDR2 SQIVND (reference sequence). The CDR3 consists of 13 residues. Trimming removed 2 bases from V and 6 bases from J, with 10 bases in between. CDR3 coding DNA: TGTGCCAGTAGTATACACAGCGGCGCTGAAGCTTTCTTT. This sequence encodes CASSIHSGAEAFF.

This clonotype was recorded a few times. V gene TRBV7-9 combines with J gene TRBJ2-2; TRBD1 is a possible D gene (6 bases). The CDR3 loop spans 16 amino acids. Trimming removed 7 bases at V and 5 bases at J, with 20 bases between. Germline V gene sequence: CDR1 SEHNR, CDR2 FQNEAQ (reference sequence). CDR3 DNA sequence: TGTGCCAGCACCACGTGGACAGATCTTGGGACCGGGGAGCTGTTTTTT. Translated, it gives CASTTWTDLGTGELFF.

V usage is TRBV7-9 and J usage is TRBJ1-1; D remains unclear. Germline values: CDR1 SEHNR, CDR2 FQNEAQ (reference sequence). This CDR3 has 14 residues. V was shortened by 6 bases and J by 3 bases, with 14 bases between the two germline ends. CDR3 in amino acids: CASRLPRRDTEAFF. The DNA of the CDR3 is TGTGCCAGCAGGCTTCCTCGGAGGGACACTGAAGCTTTCTTT.

The V call is TRBV5-6, the J call TRBJ1-2, with 8 bases lining up with TRBD1. The CDR3 extends over 15 amino acids. Germline CDR1 and CDR2: SGHDT and YYEEEE. The trim removed 3 bases at V and 4 bases at J, leaving 8 bases unmatched. CDR3 bases: TGTGCCAGCAGCTGGACCGGACAGGGACGCTATGGCTACACCTTC. This sequence encodes CASSWTGQGRYGYTF.

This clonotype came up a few times. V gene TRBV4-1 combines with J gene TRBJ2-7, with D unclear. Germline CDR1 reads MGHRA; CDR2 reads YSYEKL. V lost 4 bases and J 4 bases, leaving 17 bases between the germline ends. The CDR3 is 15 residues long. The DNA of the CDR3 is TGCGCCAGCAGCCTCGGCCGGCCGGCCAGTTACGAGCAGTACTTC. Translated, it gives CASSLGRPASYEQYF.

V gene TRBV6-5 combines with J gene TRBJ2-7; D call uncertain. The V end lost 5 bases, the J end lost 1 base, and 9 bases lay between the germline ends. The CDR3 runs 13 residues. The germline gives CDR1 MNHEY, CDR2 SVGAGI. In DNA form, the CDR3 reads TGTGCCAGCAGTCCCGACAAGTCCTACGAGCAGTACTTC. Encoded protein: CASSPDKSYEQYF.

The rearrangement joins TRBV28 to TRBJ1-1, with 10 bases that match TRBD1. The CDR3 spans 15 residues. Trimming cost V 6 bases and J 6 bases; bases outside gene matches: 10. Germline CDR1 MDHEN, CDR2 SYDVKM. CDR3 DNA sequence: TGTGCCAGCAGCTATCGCCGGGACAGGGGACCTGAAGCTTTCTTT. Its protein is CASSYRRDRGPEAFF.

The table lists this clonotype with a few counts. V usage is TRBV10-3 and J usage is TRBJ2-2; D might be TRBD1 (6 bases). The CDR3 runs to 17 residues. The V and J ends lost 3 bases and 0 bases respectively, with 14 bases between them. CDR1 and CDR2 from the germline V gene are ENHRY and SYGVKD. CDR3 DNA: TGTGCCATCAGTGATTCTTCAGGGGCCTCGAACACCGGGGAGCTGTTTTTT. Encoded protein: CAISDSSGASNTGELFF.

This clonotype was picked up a small number of times. V gene TRBV12-5 combines with J gene TRBJ2-7; TRBD1 agrees at 8 bases. The CDR3 extends over 14 amino acids. Germline V gene sequence: CDR1 LGHNT, CDR2 FRNRAP. The V gene end was trimmed by 3 bases and the J gene end by 3 bases; junction bases not matched to a gene: 4. CDR3 loop: CASGLSGGLYEQYF. The CDR3 coding sequence is TGTGCTAGTGGTTTATCAGGGGGCCTCTACGAGCAGTACTTC. The variable domain in full, completed from reference TRBV12-5 and TRBJ2-7, reads DARVTQTPRHKVTEMGQEVTMRCQPILGHNTVFWYRQTMMQGLELLAYFRNRAPLDDSGMPKDRFSAEMPDATLATLKIQPSEPRDSAVYFCASGLSGGLYEQYFGPGTRLTVT.

V is TRBV5-6 and J is TRBJ2-7; 10 bases agree with TRBD1. Per germline, CDR1 SGHDT and CDR2 YYEEEE. V shed 0 bases and J 9 bases; nucleotides not matched to a gene: 3. The CDR3 is made up of 13 amino acids. The CDR3 nucleotides read TGTGCCAGCAGCTTGGGGGACAGGGGCGGGCAGTACTTC. This gives the protein CASSLGDRGGQYF.

The chain is built from TRBV7-9 and TRBJ1-1; TRBD1 might be the D (5 bases). The V gene's germline CDR1 is SEHNR and CDR2 FQNEAQ (reference sequence). The length of the CDR3 is 16 residues. With 5 bases removed from V and 0 bases from J, the gap between germline ends came to 16 bases. The CDR3 loop reads CASSPPWGKMNTEAFF. CDR3 bases: TGTGCCAGCAGCCCCCCCTGGGGGAAGATGAACACTGAAGCTTTCTTT.